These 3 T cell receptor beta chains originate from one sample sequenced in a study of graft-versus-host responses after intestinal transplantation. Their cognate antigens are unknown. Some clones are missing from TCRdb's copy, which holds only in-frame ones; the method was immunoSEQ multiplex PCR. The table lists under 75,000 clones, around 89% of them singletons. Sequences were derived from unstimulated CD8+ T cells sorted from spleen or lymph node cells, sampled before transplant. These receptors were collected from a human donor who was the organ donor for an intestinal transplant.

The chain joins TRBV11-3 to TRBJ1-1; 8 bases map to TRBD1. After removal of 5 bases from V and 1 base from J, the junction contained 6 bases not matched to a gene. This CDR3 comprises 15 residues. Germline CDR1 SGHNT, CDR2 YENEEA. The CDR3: CASSLRQGTNTEAFF. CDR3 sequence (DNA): TGTGCCAGCAGCCTAAGACAGGGGACGAACACTGAAGCTTTCTTT. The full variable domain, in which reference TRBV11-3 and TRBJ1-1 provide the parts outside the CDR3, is EAGVVQSPRYKIIEKKQPVAFWCNPISGHNTLYWYLQNLGQGPELLIRYENEEAVDDSQLPKDRFSAERLKGVDSTLKIQPAELGDSAVYLCASSLRQGTNTEAFFGQGTRLTVV.

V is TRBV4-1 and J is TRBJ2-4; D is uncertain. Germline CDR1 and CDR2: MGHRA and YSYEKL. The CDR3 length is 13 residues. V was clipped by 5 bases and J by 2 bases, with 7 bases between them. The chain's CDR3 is CASSGVPKNIQYF. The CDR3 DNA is TGCGCCAGCAGCGGAGTGCCCAAAAACATTCAGTACTTC.

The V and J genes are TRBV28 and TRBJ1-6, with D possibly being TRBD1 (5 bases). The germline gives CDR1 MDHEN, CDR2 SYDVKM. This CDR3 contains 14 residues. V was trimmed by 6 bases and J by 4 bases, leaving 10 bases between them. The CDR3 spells CASSVDRYNSPLHF. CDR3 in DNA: TGTGCCAGCAGCGTCGACAGATATAATTCACCCCTCCACTTT.